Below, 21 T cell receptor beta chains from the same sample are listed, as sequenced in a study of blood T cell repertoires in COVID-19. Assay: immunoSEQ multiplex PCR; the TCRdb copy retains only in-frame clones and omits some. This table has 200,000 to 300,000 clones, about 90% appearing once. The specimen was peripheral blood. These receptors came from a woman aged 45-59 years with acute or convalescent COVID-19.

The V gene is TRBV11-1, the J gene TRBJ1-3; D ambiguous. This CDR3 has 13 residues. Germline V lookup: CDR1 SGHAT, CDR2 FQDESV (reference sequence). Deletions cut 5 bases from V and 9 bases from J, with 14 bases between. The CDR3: CASSDRPRGTIYF. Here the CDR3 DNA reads TGTGCCAGCAGCGACCGGCCCCGAGGCACCATATATTTT.

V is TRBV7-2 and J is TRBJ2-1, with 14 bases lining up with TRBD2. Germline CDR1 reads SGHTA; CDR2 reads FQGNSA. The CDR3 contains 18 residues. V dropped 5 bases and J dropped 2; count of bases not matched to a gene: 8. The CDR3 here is CASSPRWTSGGTYNEQFF. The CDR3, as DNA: TGTGCCAGCAGCCCCCGGTGGACTAGCGGGGGGACCTACAATGAGCAGTTCTTC.

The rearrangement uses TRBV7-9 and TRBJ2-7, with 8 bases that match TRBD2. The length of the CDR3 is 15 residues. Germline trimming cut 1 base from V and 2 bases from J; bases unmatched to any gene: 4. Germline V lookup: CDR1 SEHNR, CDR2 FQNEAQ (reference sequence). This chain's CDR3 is CASSLGIAGPYEQYF. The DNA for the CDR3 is TGTGCCAGCAGCTTAGGAATAGCGGGACCCTACGAGCAGTACTTC. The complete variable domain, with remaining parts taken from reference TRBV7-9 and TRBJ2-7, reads DTGVSQNPRHKITKRGQNVTFRCDPISEHNRLYWYRQTLGQGPEFLTYFQNEAQLEKSRLLSDRFSAERPKGSFSTLEIQRTEQGDSAMYLCASSLGIAGPYEQYFGPGTRLTVT.

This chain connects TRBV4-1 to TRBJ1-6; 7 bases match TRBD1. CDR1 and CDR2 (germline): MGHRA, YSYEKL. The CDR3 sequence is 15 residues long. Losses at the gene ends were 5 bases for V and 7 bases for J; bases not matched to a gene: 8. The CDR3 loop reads CASSSRDSYNSPLHF. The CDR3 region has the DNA TGCGCCAGCAGCTCCCGGGACAGTTACAATTCACCCCTCCACTTT.

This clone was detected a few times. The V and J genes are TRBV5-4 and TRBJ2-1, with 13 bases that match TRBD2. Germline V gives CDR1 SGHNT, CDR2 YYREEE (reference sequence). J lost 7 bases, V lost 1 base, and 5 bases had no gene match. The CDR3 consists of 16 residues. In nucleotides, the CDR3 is TGTGCCAGCAGCTTGATTGGGACTAGCGGGGAAAATGAGCAGTTCTTC. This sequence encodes CASSLIGTSGENEQFF.

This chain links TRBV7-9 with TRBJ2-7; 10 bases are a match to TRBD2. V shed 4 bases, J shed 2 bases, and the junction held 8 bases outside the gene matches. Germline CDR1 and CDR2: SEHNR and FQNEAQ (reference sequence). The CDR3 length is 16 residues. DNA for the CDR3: TGTGCCAGCAGCTCCCTTCTAGCGGGGGAAACCTACGAGCAGTACTTC. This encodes CASSSLLAGETYEQYF.

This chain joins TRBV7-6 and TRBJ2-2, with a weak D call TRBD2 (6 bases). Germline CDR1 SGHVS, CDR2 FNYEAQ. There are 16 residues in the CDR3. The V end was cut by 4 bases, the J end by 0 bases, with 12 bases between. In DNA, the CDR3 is TGTGCCAGCAGCTATACTCCGGGAGCGAACACCGGGGAGCTGTTTTTT. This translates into CASSYTPGANTGELFF.

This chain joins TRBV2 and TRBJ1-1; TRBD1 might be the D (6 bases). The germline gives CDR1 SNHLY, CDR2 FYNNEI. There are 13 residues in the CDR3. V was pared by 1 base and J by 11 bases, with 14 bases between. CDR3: CASSEGGPHQAFF. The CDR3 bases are TGTGCCAGCAGTGAAGGGGGGCCCCACCAGGCTTTCTTT.

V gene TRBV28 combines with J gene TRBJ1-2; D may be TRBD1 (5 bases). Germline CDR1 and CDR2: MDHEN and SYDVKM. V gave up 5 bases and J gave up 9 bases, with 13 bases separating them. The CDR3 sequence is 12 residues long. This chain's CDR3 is CASSLYRQSYTF. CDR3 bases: TGTGCCAGCAGTCTTTACAGGCAGAGCTACACCTTC.

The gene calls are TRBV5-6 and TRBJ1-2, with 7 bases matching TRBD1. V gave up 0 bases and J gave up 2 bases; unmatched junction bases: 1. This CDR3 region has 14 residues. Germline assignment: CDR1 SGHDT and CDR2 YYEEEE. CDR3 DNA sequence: TGTGCCAGCAGCTTGGTGGGACAGAACTATGGCTACACCTTC. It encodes CASSLVGQNYGYTF.

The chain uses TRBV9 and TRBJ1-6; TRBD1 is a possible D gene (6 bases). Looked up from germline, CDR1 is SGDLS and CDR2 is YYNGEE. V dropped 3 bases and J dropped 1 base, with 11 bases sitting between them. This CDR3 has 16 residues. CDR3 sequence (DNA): TGTGCCAGCAGCGGGGGGGGCGCATCCTATAATTCACCCCTCCACTTT. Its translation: CASSGGGASYNSPLHF.

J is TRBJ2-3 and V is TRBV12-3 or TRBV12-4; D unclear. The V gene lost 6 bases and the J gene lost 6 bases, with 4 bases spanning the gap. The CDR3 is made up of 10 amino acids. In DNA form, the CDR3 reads TGTGCCAGCAGGCGGGATACGCAGTATTTT. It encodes CASRRDTQYF.

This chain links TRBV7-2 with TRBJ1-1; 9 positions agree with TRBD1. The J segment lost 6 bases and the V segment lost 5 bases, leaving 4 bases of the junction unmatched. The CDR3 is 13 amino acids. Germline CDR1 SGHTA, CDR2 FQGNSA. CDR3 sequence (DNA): TGTGCCAGCAGCCAGGACAGGGGCGCTGAAGCTTTCTTT. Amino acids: CASSQDRGAEAFF. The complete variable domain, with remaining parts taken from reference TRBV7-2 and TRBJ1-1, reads GAGVSQSPSNKVTEKGKDVELRCDPISGHTALYWYRQSLGQGLEFLIYFQGNSAPDKSGLPSDRFSAERTGGSVSTLTIQRTQQEDSAVYLCASSQDRGAEAFFGQGTRLTVV.

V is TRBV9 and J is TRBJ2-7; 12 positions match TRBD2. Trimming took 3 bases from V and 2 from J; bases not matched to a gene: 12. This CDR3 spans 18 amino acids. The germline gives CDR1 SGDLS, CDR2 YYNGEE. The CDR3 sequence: CASSGPGTSGLDAYEQYF. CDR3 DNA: TGTGCCAGCAGCGGACCCGGGACTAGCGGGTTAGACGCCTACGAGCAGTACTTC.

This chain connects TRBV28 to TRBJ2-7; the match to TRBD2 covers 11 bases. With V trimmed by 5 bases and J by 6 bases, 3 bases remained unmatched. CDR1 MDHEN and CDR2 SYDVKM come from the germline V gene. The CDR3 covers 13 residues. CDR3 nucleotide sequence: TGTGCCAGCAGTCTCCTAGCGGGAGGCGAGCAGTACTTC. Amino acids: CASSLLAGGEQYF.

In DNA, the CDR3 is TGTGCCACCAGAGCCGGGACAGGGACCTTTAGCGGGAATGAGCAGTTCTTC. Residues: CATRAGTGTFSGNEQFF. V and J are TRBV24-1 and TRBJ2-1, with TRBD1 identical over 9 bases. Germline CDR1 reads KGHDR; CDR2 reads SFDVKD. V lost 7 bases and J lost 7; bases outside the gene matches: 16. The CDR3 length is 17 residues.

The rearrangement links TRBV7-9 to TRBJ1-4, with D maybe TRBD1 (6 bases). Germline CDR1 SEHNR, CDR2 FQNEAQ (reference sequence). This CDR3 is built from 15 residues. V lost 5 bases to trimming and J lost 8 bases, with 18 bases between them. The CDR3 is CASSPWGGAQEKLFF. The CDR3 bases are TGTGCCAGCAGCCCTTGGGGGGGGGCTCAGGAAAAACTGTTTTTT.

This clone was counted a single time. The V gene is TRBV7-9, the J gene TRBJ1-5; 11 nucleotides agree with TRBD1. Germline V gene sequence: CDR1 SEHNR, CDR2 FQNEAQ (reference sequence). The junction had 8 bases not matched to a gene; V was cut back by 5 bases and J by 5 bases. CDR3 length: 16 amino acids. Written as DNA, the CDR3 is TGTGCCAGCAGCCCCTTGGACAGGGGGCCCTATCAGCCCCAGCATTTT. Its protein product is CASSPLDRGPYQPQHF.

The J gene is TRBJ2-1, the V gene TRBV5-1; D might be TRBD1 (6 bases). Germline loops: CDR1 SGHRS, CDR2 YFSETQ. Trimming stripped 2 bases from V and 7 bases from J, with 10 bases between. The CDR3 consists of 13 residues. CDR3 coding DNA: TGCGCCAGCAGCTTACAGGGTCTGAATGAGCAGTTCTTC. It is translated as CASSLQGLNEQFF.

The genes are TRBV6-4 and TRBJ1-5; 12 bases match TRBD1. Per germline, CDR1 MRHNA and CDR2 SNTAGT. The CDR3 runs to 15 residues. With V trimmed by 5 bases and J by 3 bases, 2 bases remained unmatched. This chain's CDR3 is CASSWDRGHNQPQHF. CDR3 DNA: TGTGCCAGCAGTTGGGACAGGGGGCACAATCAGCCCCAGCATTTT.

For the CDR3, the DNA is TGTGCCATCAGTGAGGGGGCGCGATACGAGCAGTACTTC. It specifies CAISEGARYEQYF. The J gene is TRBJ2-7, the V gene TRBV10-3, with D tentatively TRBD1 (5 bases). Trimming left V 2 bases short and J 4 bases short, with 9 bases between. Germline CDR1 is ENHRY and CDR2 is SYGVKD. CDR3 length: 13 amino acids.